This is a list of T cell receptor beta chains from one sample in a study of tumor-infiltrating lymphocytes in primary liver carcinoma. TCRdb called the multiplex PCR reads again in MiXCR, with one record for every CDR3 protein. Found here are tens of thousands of distinct CDR3 sequences, over 60% of them singletons; the top ten hold 28%. The sequenced sample was liver tumor tissue from sampling region 4. The receptors stem from a middle-aged man with primary liver carcinoma and hepatitis B virus infection. Each CDR3 is given with its conserved first and last residue. Each record gives: clone size, V gene, D gene, J gene, CDR3 DNA, CDR3 protein. A D gene is named only where the DNA matches it firmly. Some rows have no size entry. The others give once, few or many, or a class for an expanded clone.

abundance: many
v_gene: TRBV6-6
d_gene: TRBD1
j_gene: TRBJ2-7
CDR3nt: TGTGCCAGCAGTTATCACCGGGACAGCTCCTACGAGCAGTACTTC
CDR3aa: CASSYHRDSSYEQYF

abundance: .
v_gene: TRBV10-3
d_gene: .
j_gene: TRBJ2-2
CDR3nt: TGTGCCGTCAGTCCCTCGCCCTGGGTGGACACCGGGGAGCTGTTTTTT
CDR3aa: CAVSPSPWVDTGELFF

abundance: .
v_gene: TRBV30
d_gene: .
j_gene: TRBJ2-3
CDR3nt: TGTGCCGGGAAGGGGAACGGGGGTCCAAGCACAGATACGCAGTATTTT
CDR3aa: CAGKGNGGPSTDTQYF

abundance: once
v_gene: TRBV6-6
d_gene: .
j_gene: TRBJ2-3
CDR3nt: TGTGCCATCAGTTCCCCCAGTGGCGATACGCAGTATTTT
CDR3aa: CAISSPSGDTQYF

abundance: .
v_gene: TRBV29-1
d_gene: .
j_gene: TRBJ2-2
CDR3nt: TGCAGCGTACAAGGGACGCGAACCGGGGAGCTGTTTTTT
CDR3aa: CSVQGTRTGELFF

abundance: .
v_gene: TRBV9
d_gene: .
j_gene: TRBJ2-5
CDR3nt: TGTGCCAGCAGCGTAGGAGGGGCCCTAGGAGAGACCCAGTACTTC
CDR3aa: CASSVGGALGETQYF

abundance: few
v_gene: TRBV6-6
d_gene: TRBD2
j_gene: TRBJ2-3
CDR3nt: TGTGCCAGCAGTCCCCGGACTAGCGGGAGTGGGACAGATGCGCAGTATTTT
CDR3aa: CASSPRTSGSGTDAQYF

abundance: .
v_gene: TRBV29-1
d_gene: TRBD2
j_gene: TRBJ2-5
CDR3nt: TGCAGCGCTGCAGGTACTAGCGGGATGGCTCAAGAGACCCAATACTTC
CDR3aa: CSAAGTSGMAQETQYF

abundance: .
v_gene: TRBV11-2
d_gene: .
j_gene: TRBJ2-2
CDR3nt: TGTGCCAGCAACTTTGATCGAGACAAGGTCGGCACCGGGGAGCTGTTTTTT
CDR3aa: CASNFDRDKVGTGELFF

abundance: many
v_gene: TRBV12-3/TRBV12-4
d_gene: .
j_gene: TRBJ2-7
CDR3nt: TGTGCCAGCAGTTTACAGGGACCCTCTGGGTACGAGCAGTACTTC
CDR3aa: CASSLQGPSGYEQYF

abundance: .
v_gene: TRBV11-2
d_gene: TRBD1
j_gene: TRBJ2-7
CDR3nt: TGCGCTAGCAACTTAGGAGCCGGGACAGGTTACGAGCAGTACTTC
CDR3aa: CASNLGAGTGYEQYF

abundance: many
v_gene: TRBV5-4
d_gene: .
j_gene: TRBJ2-1
CDR3nt: TGTGCCAGCAGCTACCCTGAGGGTGAGCAGTTCTTC
CDR3aa: CASSYPEGEQFF

abundance: once
v_gene: TRBV4-1
d_gene: .
j_gene: TRBJ1-1
CDR3nt: TGCGCCAGCGACCAAGGCCTTAATATGAACACTGAAGCTTTCTTT
CDR3aa: CASDQGLNMNTEAFF

abundance: .
v_gene: TRBV4-1
d_gene: .
j_gene: TRBJ2-7
CDR3nt: TGCGCCAGCAGACCCCAATGGGGCAGGGGATCCTATGAGCAGTACTTC
CDR3aa: CASRPQWGRGSYEQYF

abundance: once
v_gene: TRBV29-1
d_gene: TRBD2
j_gene: TRBJ2-2
CDR3nt: TGCAGCGTTGTAGACGCCGCGGGAGCCCCAAGGGAGCTGTTTTTT
CDR3aa: CSVVDAAGAPRELFF

abundance: many
v_gene: TRBV4-1
d_gene: .
j_gene: TRBJ1-1
CDR3nt: TGCGCCAGCAGCCGAGACCCGGGGCAGAACACTGAAGCTTTCTTT
CDR3aa: CASSRDPGQNTEAFF

abundance: once
v_gene: TRBV4-2
d_gene: TRBD2
j_gene: TRBJ2-2
CDR3nt: TGTGTCAGTACCCCGGGGACTAGCGTGAACACCGGGGAGCTGTTTTTT
CDR3aa: CVSTPGTSVNTGELFF

abundance: .
v_gene: TRBV12-3/TRBV12-4
d_gene: TRBD1
j_gene: TRBJ2-7
CDR3nt: TGTGTCAGCAGTTTCGGGACAGGGTCGGAGCAGTACTTC
CDR3aa: CVSSFGTGSEQYF

abundance: .
v_gene: TRBV11-2
d_gene: .
j_gene: TRBJ2-7
CDR3nt: TGTACCAGTAGCTTAATTCTGGGGGCGACGGGAGAGCAGTACTTC
CDR3aa: CTSSLILGATGEQYF

abundance: .
v_gene: TRBV9
d_gene: TRBD1
j_gene: TRBJ2-2
CDR3nt: TGTGCCAGCAGCGTGGAGCGGGACAGGGGGCTTAACGGGGAGCTGTTTTTT
CDR3aa: CASSVERDRGLNGELFF

abundance: .
v_gene: TRBV29-1
d_gene: TRBD1
j_gene: TRBJ2-1
CDR3nt: TGCAGTATTGAAGGCCGGGGACAGTACGATGAGCAGTTCTTC
CDR3aa: CSIEGRGQYDEQFF

abundance: .
v_gene: TRBV11-2
d_gene: .
j_gene: TRBJ2-2
CDR3nt: TGTGCCTGCAGCTTTGATCGGGGCAGGCTCGGCACCGGGGAGCTGTTTTTT
CDR3aa: CACSFDRGRLGTGELFF

abundance: .
v_gene: TRBV20-1
d_gene: .
j_gene: TRBJ2-5
CDR3nt: TGCAGTGCTAGTGACAGCCTGCAAGAGACCCAGTACTTC
CDR3aa: CSASDSLQETQYF

abundance: once
v_gene: TRBV24-1
d_gene: .
j_gene: TRBJ2-3
CDR3nt: TGTGCCACCAGTTACCCGACAGGAAACACAGATACGCAGTATTTT
CDR3aa: CATSYPTGNTDTQYF

abundance: many
v_gene: TRBV5-1
d_gene: TRBD1
j_gene: TRBJ2-3
CDR3nt: TGCGCCAGCAGCCGGACAGGGCCCACGGATACGCAGTATTTT
CDR3aa: CASSRTGPTDTQYF

abundance: .
v_gene: TRBV28
d_gene: .
j_gene: TRBJ1-5
CDR3nt: TGTGCCAGCAGTTTAATGACGGGGAGCATCAATCAACCCCAGCATTTT
CDR3aa: CASSLMTGSINQPQHF

abundance: many
v_gene: TRBV28
d_gene: TRBD2
j_gene: TRBJ2-5
CDR3nt: TGTGCCAGCATCGGACTAGCGGGATCGGAGGGGGAGACCCAGTACTTC
CDR3aa: CASIGLAGSEGETQYF

abundance: once
v_gene: TRBV5-4
d_gene: TRBD2
j_gene: TRBJ2-1
CDR3nt: TGTGCTAGTAGCGTGGGTGCTAGCGGGAGGGCCTTTGAGCAGTTCTTC
CDR3aa: CASSVGASGRAFEQFF

abundance: .
v_gene: TRBV11-2
d_gene: .
j_gene: TRBJ2-7
CDR3nt: TGCGCCAGCAGCTCAGGCAGGGAGGACGAGCAGTACTTC
CDR3aa: CASSSGREDEQYF

abundance: few
v_gene: TRBV4-1
d_gene: TRBD1
j_gene: TRBJ2-7
CDR3nt: TGTACCAGCAGCCAAGAACGGGACAGGCGCTACGAGCAGTACTTC
CDR3aa: CTSSQERDRRYEQYF

abundance: .
v_gene: TRBV20-1
d_gene: .
j_gene: TRBJ2-3
CDR3nt: TGCAGTGCTAGCCCACTAGAGCGCACAGATACGCAGTATTTT
CDR3aa: CSASPLERTDTQYF

abundance: .
v_gene: TRBV5-1
d_gene: TRBD1
j_gene: TRBJ1-1
CDR3nt: TGCGCCAGCAGCCAAAAGACAGGGGGCGAAGGTAACACTGAAGCTTTCTTT
CDR3aa: CASSQKTGGEGNTEAFF

abundance: many
v_gene: TRBV6-1
d_gene: .
j_gene: TRBJ2-7
CDR3nt: TGTGCCAGCAGTGGCGATCTCTTAAGCTCCTACGAGCAGTACTTC
CDR3aa: CASSGDLLSSYEQYF

abundance: .
v_gene: TRBV6-5
d_gene: .
j_gene: TRBJ2-7
CDR3nt: TGTGTCAGCAGTTACGCAGCGGGAATAGGGGGAGAGAAGTATTTC
CDR3aa: CVSSYAAGIGGEKYF

abundance: few
v_gene: TRBV4-2
d_gene: .
j_gene: TRBJ2-5
CDR3nt: TGTGCCAGCAGCCCGGGGGAGACCCAGTACTTC
CDR3aa: CASSPGETQYF

abundance: many
v_gene: TRBV28
d_gene: .
j_gene: TRBJ2-7
CDR3nt: TGTGCCAGCAGTTTATCGGACGGCCGCGAGCAGTACTTC
CDR3aa: CASSLSDGREQYF

abundance: .
v_gene: TRBV7-9
d_gene: .
j_gene: TRBJ2-3
CDR3nt: TGTGCCGGCAGCTTAGGCAGTAGCTGGAGGGCCGGCACAGATACGCAGTATTTT
CDR3aa: CAGSLGSSWRAGTDTQYF

abundance: .
v_gene: TRBV5-6
d_gene: .
j_gene: TRBJ2-7
CDR3nt: TGTGCCAGCAGCCTGGTCGATGCGGTCTACGAGCAGTACTTC
CDR3aa: CASSLVDAVYEQYF

abundance: .
v_gene: TRBV11-2
d_gene: .
j_gene: TRBJ2-7
CDR3nt: TGTGCCAGCAGCTTAGGAACCCCGGGATCTACCTACGAGCAGTACTTC
CDR3aa: CASSLGTPGSTYEQYF

abundance: few
v_gene: TRBV28
d_gene: .
j_gene: TRBJ2-3
CDR3nt: TGTGCCAGCAGCTTTCCCCCCCCGATCGCAGATACGCAGTATTTT
CDR3aa: CASSFPPPIADTQYF

abundance: .
v_gene: TRBV30
d_gene: .
j_gene: TRBJ1-4
CDR3nt: TGTGCCTTGAACCCTCCGGAGTGGAATGAAAAACTGATTTTC
CDR3aa: CALNPPEWNEKLIF